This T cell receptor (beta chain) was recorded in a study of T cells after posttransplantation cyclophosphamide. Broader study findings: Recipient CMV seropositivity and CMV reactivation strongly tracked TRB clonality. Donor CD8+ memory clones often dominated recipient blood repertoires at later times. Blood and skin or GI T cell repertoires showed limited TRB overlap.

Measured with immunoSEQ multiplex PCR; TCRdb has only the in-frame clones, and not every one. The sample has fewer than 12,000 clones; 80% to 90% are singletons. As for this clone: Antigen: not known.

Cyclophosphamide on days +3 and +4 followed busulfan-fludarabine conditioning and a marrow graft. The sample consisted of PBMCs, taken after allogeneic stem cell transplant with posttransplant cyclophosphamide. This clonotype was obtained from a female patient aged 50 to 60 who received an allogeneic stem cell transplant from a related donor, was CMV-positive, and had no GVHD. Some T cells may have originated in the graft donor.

Here the CDR3 reads CASSSRTGDSYNEQFF. The DNA for the CDR3 is TGTGCCAGCAGCTCCCGAACAGGGGATTCCTACAATGAGCAGTTCTTC. The chain couples TRBV9 to TRBJ2-1, with 7 bases identical to TRBD1. V shed 4 bases, J shed 1 base, and the junction held 8 bases outside the gene matches. CDR1 and CDR2 (germline): SGDLS, YYNGEE. The CDR3 is made up of 16 amino acids. The full variable domain, completed using reference TRBV9 and TRBJ2-1, is DSGVTQTPKHLITATGQRVTLRCSPRSGDLSVYWYQQSLDQGLQFLIQYYNGEERAKGNILERFSAQQFPDLHSELNLSSLELGDSALYFCASSSRTGDSYNEQFFGPGTRLTVL.